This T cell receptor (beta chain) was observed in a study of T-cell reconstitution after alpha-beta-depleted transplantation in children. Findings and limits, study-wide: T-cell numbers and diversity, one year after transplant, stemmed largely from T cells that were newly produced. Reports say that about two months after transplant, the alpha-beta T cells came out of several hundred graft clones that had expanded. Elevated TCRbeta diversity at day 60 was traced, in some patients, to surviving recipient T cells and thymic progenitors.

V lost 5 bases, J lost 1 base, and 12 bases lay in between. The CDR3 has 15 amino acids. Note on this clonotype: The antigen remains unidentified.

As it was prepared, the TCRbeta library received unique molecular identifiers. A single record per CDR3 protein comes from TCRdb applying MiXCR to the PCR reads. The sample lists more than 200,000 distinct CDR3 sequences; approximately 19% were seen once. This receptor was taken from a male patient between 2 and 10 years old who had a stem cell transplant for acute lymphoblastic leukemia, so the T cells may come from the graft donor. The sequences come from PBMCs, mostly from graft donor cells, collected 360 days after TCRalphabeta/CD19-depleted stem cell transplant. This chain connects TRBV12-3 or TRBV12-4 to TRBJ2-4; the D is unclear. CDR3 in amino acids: CASSLLITAKNIQYF. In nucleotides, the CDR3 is TGTGCCAGCAGTCTCCTGATAACGGCCAAAAACATTCAGTACTTC.